These T cell receptor beta chains were read from a single sample in a study of beta chain features in type 1 diabetes. Assay: immunoSEQ multiplex PCR; the TCRdb copy retains only in-frame clones and omits some. The sample has 300,000 to 450,000 clones, around 20% seen once; the top ten hold about 0.044%. The specimen sequenced was naive CD4+ T cells from blood. Receptors originate from a woman aged 18-35 years in good health. CDR3s leave out the opening cysteine and the closing phenylalanine or tryptophan. Only part of the rows carry a size: once, few, many, or a class if the clone is expanded.

>-|TRBJ1-1|TRBV18
ASSRDRGLGEAF
>-|TRBJ1-1|TRBV11-3
ASSSGQSHEAF
>-|TRBJ2-7|TRBV23-1
ASSQVGREVDEQY
>few|TRBJ2-3|TRBV5-6
ASSIHTDTQY
>few|TRBJ2-3|TRBV7-3
ASSSTSGLDTQY
>few|TRBJ2-3|TRBV29-1
SVSTSGVGTDTQY
>-|TRBJ2-7|TRBV4-3
ASSQTSGPYEQY
>-|TRBJ2-5|TRBV18
ASSPPGEKETQY
>-|TRBJ1-4|TRBV29-1
SALRGGTGFEKLF
>-|TRBJ2-3|TRBV4-3
ASSQDWRVRTSTDTQY
>-|TRBJ2-1|TRBV14
ASSYFRDWPYEEQF
>-|TRBJ2-7|TRBV11-2
ASSFGDAGGSYEQY
>-|TRBJ1-5|TRBV15
ATSSGGLNQPQH
>few|TRBJ2-5|TRBV29-1
SGDRGAGETQY
>-|TRBJ1-2|TRBV18
ASSPNFDRDLRYT